A selection of T cell receptor beta chains follows, all from one sample in a study of blood T cell repertoires in COVID-19. Generated by immunoSEQ multiplex PCR, the TCRdb table keeps only in-frame clones and is missing some. The table includes 110,000 or so clones, 80% to 90% detected once. Sample: peripheral blood. The source is a man in his sixties or seventies who had recovered from COVID-19. CDR3s include the opening cysteine and the closing phenylalanine or tryptophan. Fields, in order: D gene, J gene, clone size, V gene, CDR3 DNA, CDR3 protein. The D gene is left open where the match is weak. Not every row has a clone size; where given, it reads once, few, many or a size class.

TRBD1 TRBJ2-5 . TRBV28 TGTGCCAGCAGTTTATCCACAGGGGACGGAGAGACCCAGTACTTC CASSLSTGDGETQYF
. TRBJ1-2 . TRBV29-1 TGCAGCGTGGAGCATAACTATGGCTACACCTTC CSVEHNYGYTF
. TRBJ1-4 . TRBV4-2 TGTGCCAGCAGCCAAAATAGAGAGGTTAATGAAAAACTGTTTTTT CASSQNREVNEKLFF
. TRBJ1-3 . TRBV19 TGTGCCAGTAACAAAAGAGGAAACACCATATATTTT CASNKRGNTIYF
TRBD1 TRBJ2-7 . TRBV28 TGTGCCAGCAGTCCCGGGACAGTTCCCTCCTACGAGCAGTACTTC CASSPGTVPSYEQYF
. TRBJ2-1 . TRBV7-9 TGTGCCAGCAGCTTAGTCGATGAGCAGTTCTTC CASSLVDEQFF
. TRBJ2-2 . TRBV7-3 TGTGCCAGCAGCTTTCTTCTGGCAGGCTCGGGGGAGCTGTTTTTT CASSFLLAGSGELFF
. TRBJ2-1 . TRBV19 TGTGCCAGTAGTATAGCCCTAGCGAAGGACTACAATGAGCAGTTCTTC CASSIALAKDYNEQFF
. TRBJ1-2 . TRBV2 TGTGCCAGCAGTGATTGGATTGGAGGGCTCTATGGCTACACCTTC CASSDWIGGLYGYTF
. TRBJ2-3 . TRBV7-9 TGTGCCAGCAGCCCCGACGGGGGCACAGATACGCAGTATTTT CASSPDGGTDTQYF
. TRBJ2-7 . TRBV27 TGTGCCAGCAGTCAGGCCTACGAGCAGTACTTC CASSQAYEQYF
. TRBJ2-7 . TRBV3-1/TRBV3-2 TGTGCCAGCAGCCAACCGGGACTGGTCGAGCAGTACTTC CASSQPGLVEQYF
. TRBJ1-1 . TRBV4-3 TGCGCCAGCAGCCAGGCAGGGTTTATGAACACTGAAGCTTTCTTT CASSQAGFMNTEAFF
TRBD2 TRBJ2-7 few TRBV11-2 TGTGCCAGCAGCGGCCAACTAGCGTCGACCTACGAGCAGTACTTC CASSGQLASTYEQYF
. TRBJ2-1 . TRBV9 TGTGCCAGCAGCGTAGCAGGTGGGGACTTAAAGCAGTTCTTC CASSVAGGDLKQFF
. TRBJ1-1 . TRBV11-2 TGTGCCAGCAGCTTAGCTGGAGGGACTGAAGCTTTCTTT CASSLAGGTEAFF
. TRBJ1-2 . TRBV7-2 TGTGCCAGCAGCTCGTACCTACAGAGAGCTAACTATGGCTACACCTTC CASSSYLQRANYGYTF
. TRBJ1-6 . TRBV7-3 TGTGCCAGCAGCTCGGATCAGGGTTCACCCCTCCACTTT CASSSDQGSPLHF
. TRBJ2-5 . TRBV29-1 TGCAGCGCTCGGACAGACCAAGAGACCCAGTACTTC CSARTDQETQYF
TRBD1 TRBJ1-6 . TRBV7-9 TGTGCCAGCAGACCTCAGGGGGCGGTTAATTCACCCCTCCACTTT CASRPQGAVNSPLHF
TRBD1 TRBJ1-2 . TRBV6-6 TGTGCCAGCAGAGGCGACGGGACAGACTATGGCTACACCTTC CASRGDGTDYGYTF
. TRBJ2-3 . TRBV4-2 TGTGCCAGCAGCCGTGGGCGGGGTCGCACAGATACGCAGTATTTT CASSRGRGRTDTQYF
. TRBJ2-1 . TRBV3-1/TRBV3-2 TGTGCCAGCAGCCCTTCGACGCGGGGAGGGCAGTTCTTC CASSPSTRGGQFF
TRBD1 TRBJ1-4 . TRBV7-2 TGTGCCAGCAGCCTACAGGGGGAAGATGAAAAACTGTTTTTT CASSLQGEDEKLFF
TRBD2 TRBJ2-7 . TRBV28 TGTGCCAGCAGTCCCCCCAGAGGGCTAGCGGGCTCCTACGAGCAGTACTTC CASSPPRGLAGSYEQYF
TRBD1 TRBJ2-4 . TRBV5-6 TGTGCCAGCAGCTTTGGCATGACAGGGAACATTCAGTACTTC CASSFGMTGNIQYF
. TRBJ1-1 . TRBV6-5 TGTGCCAGCCGTAAGCTCGGTGACACTGAAGCTTTCTTT CASRKLGDTEAFF
. TRBJ2-2 . TRBV29-1 TGCAGCGTAGGGGCCATCGGGAACACCGGGGAGCTGTTTTTT CSVGAIGNTGELFF
TRBD2 TRBJ2-5 . TRBV27 TGTGCCAGCAGTTTTGGCGGGGGGGCGGCGGAGACCCAGTACTTC CASSFGGGAAETQYF
. TRBJ2-7 . TRBV5-1 TGCGCCAGCAAGGGACTCACCTACGAGCAGTACTTC CASKGLTYEQYF
. TRBJ1-1 few TRBV11-3 TGTGCCAGCAGCCAAGGCGGGGCGCGGAACACTGAAGCTTTCTTT CASSQGGARNTEAFF
TRBD1 TRBJ2-7 . TRBV7-8 TGTGCCAGCAGCTTAGCGGGGACAGACTACCAGCAGTACTTC CASSLAGTDYQQYF
TRBD1 TRBJ2-7 once TRBV2 TGTGCCAGCAGGGGTATGGGACAGGGTAATCTCTACGAGCAGTACTTC CASRGMGQGNLYEQYF
TRBD1 TRBJ2-7 . TRBV18 TGTGCCAGCTCATCGGACAGGGGGTCCTACGAGCAGTACTTC CASSSDRGSYEQYF
. TRBJ1-1 . TRBV24-1 TGTGCCACCAGTGATTCAGATTACACTGAAGCTTTCTTT CATSDSDYTEAFF
. TRBJ1-5 . TRBV6-5 TGTGCCAGCAGTACAGGGAATCAGCCCCAGCATTTT CASSTGNQPQHF
TRBD1 TRBJ2-2 . TRBV7-8 TGTGCCAGCAGGAGGACAGGATGGAACACCGGGGAGCTGTTTTTT CASRRTGWNTGELFF
. TRBJ1-1 . TRBV7-9 TGTGCCAGCAGCTTAAGTACAGGGAGTATCGCCGCTGAAGCTTTCTTT CASSLSTGSIAAEAFF
. TRBJ1-2 . TRBV28 TGTGCCAGCAGTTCGTACACCTATGGCTACACCTTC CASSSYTYGYTF
. TRBJ1-5 . TRBV7-8 TGTGCCAGCAGCTTAGGGACTTATAGCAATCAGCCCCAGCATTTT CASSLGTYSNQPQHF
. TRBJ1-1 . TRBV7-9 TGTGCCAGCAGCTTCGTTGACACTGAAGCTTTCTTT CASSFVDTEAFF
TRBD1 TRBJ1-3 . TRBV27 TGTGCCACCTCGGACAGGGTACCGAAGTCTGGAAACACCATATATTTT CATSDRVPKSGNTIYF
. TRBJ1-2 . TRBV6-5 TGTGCCAGCTCCATTATCTCCGGGACACATGGCTACACCTTC CASSIISGTHGYTF
TRBD2 TRBJ2-1 . TRBV9 TGTGCCAGCAGCGTAATAGCGGGGCCTGGAGAGCAGTTCTTC CASSVIAGPGEQFF
. TRBJ2-3 . TRBV2 TGTGCCAGCAGTGAGGGCCTCCTCCCAGATACGCAGTATTTT CASSEGLLPDTQYF
. TRBJ2-7 . TRBV11-2 TGTGCCAGCAGGATAAGTGCTATTTACGAGCAGTACTTC CASRISAIYEQYF
TRBD2 TRBJ2-1 . TRBV24-1 TGTGCCACCAGTGATTTGGGATCGAGTAGCGGGGTCTACAATGAGCAGTTCTTC CATSDLGSSSGVYNEQFF
TRBD2 TRBJ2-1 . TRBV11-3 TGTGCCAGCAGCTTAGTGGCGGGGGACTATGAGCAGTTCTTC CASSLVAGDYEQFF